Listed here are 2 T cell receptor beta chains from one sample, sequenced in a study of beta chain features in type 1 diabetes. Study findings and constraints: People with Type 1 diabetes carried modestly yet significantly shorter TCRB CDR3s in all four CD4+ subsets.

Investigators reverse transcribed all isolated RNA, so they sequenced expressed TCRB transcripts. Sequencing was performed with immunoSEQ multiplex PCR; in TCRdb, only in-frame clones are kept and a portion is missing. This sample yields a few hundred thousand clones, of which around 24% are seen a single time; around 0.012% belongs to the top ten. These receptors' targets are unknown. Sample: naive CD4+ T cells from blood. Source of these receptors: a woman in her twenties or thirties with type 1 diabetes.

This clone was seen more than once but under ten times. The chain carries TRBV28 and TRBJ2-7, with D possibly matching TRBD1 (6 bases). From germline, CDR1 is MDHEN and CDR2 SYDVKM. Trimming removed 4 bases at V and 4 bases at J, with 14 bases between. The CDR3 extends over 14 amino acids. The CDR3 loop reads CASSSRTVIYEQYF. The CDR3 region has the DNA TGTGCCAGCAGTTCCCGGACAGTTATTTACGAGCAGTACTTC.

The sample holds a few counts of this clone. This rearrangement joins TRBV7-3 to TRBJ2-6; TRBD1 aligns across 8 bases. Germline V gene sequence: CDR1 SGHTA, CDR2 FQGTGA. V lost 5 bases and J lost 2; bases outside the gene matches: 2. The CDR3 extends over 15 amino acids. CDR3 region: CASSDRGPGANVLTF. The CDR3 bases are TGTGCCAGCAGCGACAGGGGACCTGGGGCCAACGTCCTGACTTTC.